This T cell receptor (beta chain) was obtained from a study of blood T cell repertoires in COVID-19. Per the germline V gene, CDR1 is SGHVS and CDR2 is FQNEAQ. Trimming removed 3 bases from V and 1 base from J; junction bases left unmatched: 5. The CDR3 covers 15 residues. Membership in each cohort depended on participant-reported clinical history. Methods used by the authors: Estimated nucleated cell counts came from reference gene primer amplification. Assay used: immunoSEQ multiplex PCR; TCRdb lists only in-frame clones, some missing. V, J and clone size derive from that table, while D and trimming were established from the DNA sequence. The sample lists fewer than 450,000 clones; nearly 90% were seen once.

The receptor comes from a woman aged 35 to 49 with acute COVID-19. The chain has TRBV7-8 and TRBJ1-1, with TRBD1 matching over 7 bases. Sequenced sample: PBMCs or T cells enriched from blood (not recorded which). The chain's CDR3 is CASSFRAGGNTEAFF. In nucleotides, the CDR3 is TGTGCCAGCAGCTTTCGGGCAGGGGGGAACACTGAAGCTTTCTTT.